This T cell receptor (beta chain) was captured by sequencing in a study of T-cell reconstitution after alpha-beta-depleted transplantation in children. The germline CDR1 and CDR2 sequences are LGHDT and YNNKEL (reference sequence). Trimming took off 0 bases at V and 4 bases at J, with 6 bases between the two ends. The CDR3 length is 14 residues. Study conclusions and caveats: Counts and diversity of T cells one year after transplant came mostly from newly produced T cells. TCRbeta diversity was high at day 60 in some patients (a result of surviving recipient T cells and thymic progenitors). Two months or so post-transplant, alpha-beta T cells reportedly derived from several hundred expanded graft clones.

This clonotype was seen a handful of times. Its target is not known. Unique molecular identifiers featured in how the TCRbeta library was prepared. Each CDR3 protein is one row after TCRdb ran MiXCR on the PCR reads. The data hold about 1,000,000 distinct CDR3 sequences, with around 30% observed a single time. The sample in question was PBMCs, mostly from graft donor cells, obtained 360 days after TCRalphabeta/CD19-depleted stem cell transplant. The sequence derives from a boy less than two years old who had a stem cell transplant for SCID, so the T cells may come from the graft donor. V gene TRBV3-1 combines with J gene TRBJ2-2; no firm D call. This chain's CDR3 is CASSQEGSTGELFF. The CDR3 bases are TGTGCCAGCAGCCAAGAGGGCAGCACCGGGGAGCTGTTTTTT. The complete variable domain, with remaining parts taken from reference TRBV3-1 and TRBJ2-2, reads DTAVSQTPKYLVTQMGNDKSIKCEQNLGHDTMYWYKQDSKKFLKIMFSYNNKELIINETVPNRFSPKSPDKAHLNLHINSLELGDSAVYFCASSQEGSTGELFFGEGSRLTVL.